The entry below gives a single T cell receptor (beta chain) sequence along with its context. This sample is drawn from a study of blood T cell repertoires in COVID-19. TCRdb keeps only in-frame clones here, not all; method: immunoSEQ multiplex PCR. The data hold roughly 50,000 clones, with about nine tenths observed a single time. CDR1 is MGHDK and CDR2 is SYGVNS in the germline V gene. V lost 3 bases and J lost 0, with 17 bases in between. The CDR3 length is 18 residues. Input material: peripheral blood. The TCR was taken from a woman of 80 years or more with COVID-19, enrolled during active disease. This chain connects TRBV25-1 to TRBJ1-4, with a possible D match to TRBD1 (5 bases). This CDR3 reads CASSEFGGDSPTNEKLFF. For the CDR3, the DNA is TGTGCCAGCAGTGAGTTTGGGGGGGATTCTCCAACTAATGAAAAACTGTTTTTT.